This TCR beta chain was captured by sequencing in a study of blood T cell repertoires in COVID-19 (TCRdb year 2020). The study in broad terms: Samples covering the acute and convalescent phases of COVID-19 were provided by collaborators in the United States, Italy and Spain. The prospective study material was composed of cDNA or gDNA derived from T cells, B-cell-depleted T cells, or PBMCs. The dataset comprised deeply sampled blood TCRbeta repertoires from subjects exposed to, actively infected with, or recovered from COVID-19. The repertoires were released in a freely available public database intended as a resource for research on the immune response to SARS-CoV-2. The samples were drawn from two sources: the first 160 participants of the ongoing ImmuneRACE study, and fewer than 1,500 subjects contributed by 6 global collaborators. Nearly every sample came with metadata listing a de-identified subject ID, COVID-19 status, age in years and sex. HLA class I and class II types, where available, came from metadata supplied by the sample provider rather than from assay-based typing.

In the germline V gene, CDR1 corresponds to SGHTA and CDR2 to FQGTGA. The CDR3 contains 16 residues, cysteine and phenylalanine counted. Only the CDR3 region is kept as DNA, spanning 48 bases read in frame from base 1. At the junction V is shortened by 0 bases and J by 1 base, with 12 bases in between. The immunoSEQ Assay, a bias-controlled multiplex PCR, was used to amplify TCRbeta CDR3 regions from genomic DNA. The authors processed their data as follows. Within the assay, amplification of reference gene primers was used to estimate how many nucleated cells each sample contained. To quantify the absolute abundance of each unique TCRbeta CDR3 rearrangement, sequence reads were collapsed and filtered. Productive Simpson clonality was computed per sample as the square root of Simpson's diversity index over productive rearrangements. The clones in this table, taken by TCRdb from immuneACCESS, are in-frame only. Not every clone is retained; where verified, under half of the shortfall comes from an unresolved V gene, and the cause of the rest is unknown. V and J calls and clone size come straight from that table; D and trimming were deduced from the DNA. In this sample the table shows 15,000 or so clones, 75% to 90% of which occur a single time. Clones ranked in the top ten supply under 20% of the sample.

Notes on this clone: Its antigen is not yet known. No base quality values were provided; no much bigger clone lies one nucleotide off.

Collaborating institutions collected whole blood in K2EDTA tubes following their own protocols. For TCRbeta analysis, collaborators shipped samples in one of three forms: frozen whole blood, isolated PBMCs, or DNA extracted from either of those sample types. General conclusions and limits of the study: Clinical and demographic metadata were provided uncurated, with the amount varying by source and participant.

The sequencing sample was made of peripheral blood. This receptor chain uses TRBV7-3 and TRBJ1-2; the D gene is perhaps TRBD1, on 5 matching bases. The source is a man aged 45-65 years with active COVID-19. CDR3 protein: CASSLTGAGDNYGYTF. The DNA is as follows: TGTGCCAGCAGCTTAACAGGAGCGGGGGATAACTATGGCTACACCTTC.